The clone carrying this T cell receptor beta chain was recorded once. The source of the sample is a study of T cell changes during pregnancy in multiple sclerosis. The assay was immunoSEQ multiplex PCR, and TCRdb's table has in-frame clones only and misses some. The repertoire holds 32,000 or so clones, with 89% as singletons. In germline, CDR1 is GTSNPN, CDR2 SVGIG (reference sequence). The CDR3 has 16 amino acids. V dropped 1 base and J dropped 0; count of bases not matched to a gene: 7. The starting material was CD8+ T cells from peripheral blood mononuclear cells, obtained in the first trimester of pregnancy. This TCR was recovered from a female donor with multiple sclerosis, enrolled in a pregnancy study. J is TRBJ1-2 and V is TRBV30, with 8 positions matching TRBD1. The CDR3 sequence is CAWSGDRGGTNYGYTF. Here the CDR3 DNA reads TGTGCCTGGAGTGGCGACAGGGGCGGTACTAACTATGGCTACACCTTC.